One sample yielded the 18 T cell receptor beta chains listed below, sequenced in a study of blood T cells in healthy people across ages. Alongside a J-beta primer mix, a sample-barcoded 5' primer served in a second PCR lasting roughly 6 to 11 cycles. Each CDR3 protein gets one entry after TCRdb re-called the 5' RACE reads with MiXCR. This sample has almost 300,000 distinct CDR3 sequences, with 25% to 30% found just once. The specimen sequenced was blood. Receptor source: a woman in her 70s in good health.

This clonotype was seen more than once but under ten times. V usage is TRBV7-3 and J usage is TRBJ2-3; D not resolved. This CDR3 spans 14 amino acids. Germline V gene sequence: CDR1 SGHTA, CDR2 FQGTGA. V was clipped by 4 bases and J by 0 bases, with 8 bases between them. CDR3 bases: TGTGCCAGCAGCTCCGGACCGAGCACAGATACGCAGTATTTT. It encodes CASSSGPSTDTQYF.

This clonotype was recorded a few times. The CDR3 sequence is CATSDWGNQPQHF. In DNA form, the CDR3 reads TGTGCCACCAGTGACTGGGGAAATCAGCCCCAGCATTTT. The genes are TRBV24-1 and TRBJ1-5; D ambiguous. V lost 4 bases and J 4 bases, leaving 7 bases between the germline ends. Per germline, CDR1 KGHDR and CDR2 SFDVKD. The CDR3 has 13 residues.

This rearrangement joins TRBV12-5 to TRBJ2-5, with a tentative D call TRBD2 (6 bases). The tail of the sequence fits TRBJ2-1 better, so the J call may be wrong. The CDR3 is made up of 14 amino acids. Per the germline V gene, CDR1 is LGHNT and CDR2 is FRNRAP. CDR3 DNA: TGTGCTAGTGGTTTGTCGGGAGTGCGTAATGAGCAGTTCTTC. Amino acid sequence: CASGLSGVRNEQFF.

This clonotype was seen only a few times. The chain employs TRBV18 and TRBJ2-3; D not certain. The CDR3 has 13 residues. CDR1 is KGHSH and CDR2 is LQKENI in the germline V gene. The V and J ends lost 3 bases and 6 bases respectively, with 10 bases between them. The CDR3 region is CASSPSVRDTQYF. The CDR3, as DNA: TGTGCCAGCTCACCCTCTGTTAGGGATACGCAGTATTTT.

The chain carries TRBV20-1 and TRBJ2-2; D call uncertain. V was trimmed by 3 bases and J by 5 bases, leaving 7 bases between them. This CDR3 region has 12 residues. CDR1 and CDR2 (germline): DFQATT, SNEGSKA (reference sequence). DNA of the CDR3: TGCAGTGCTAGTTGGGCTACCGGGGAGCTGTTTTTT. Translation gives CSASWATGELFF.

This clonotype was seen a handful of times. The chain combines TRBV7-2 with TRBJ2-2; D ambiguous. Germline CDR1 SGHTA, CDR2 FQGNSA. This CDR3 region has 14 residues. The germline V and J ends were trimmed by 6 bases and 3 bases, with 11 bases remaining between them. CDR3 bases: TGTGCCAGCAGGTCCGGAGCTCACACCGGGGAGCTGTTTTTT. Its translation is CASRSGAHTGELFF.

The J gene is TRBJ2-3, the V gene TRBV29-1, with 7 bases aligning to TRBD2. In germline, CDR1 is SQVTM, CDR2 ANQGSEA. With V trimmed by 7 bases and J by 4 bases, 17 bases remained unmatched. This CDR3 has 16 residues. The CDR3 region has the DNA TGCAGCGCAACATCCATTGCGGGAGAGGCCCCAGATACGCAGTATTTT. Residues: CSATSIAGEAPDTQYF.

The V and J genes are TRBV27 and TRBJ2-7; 7 bases align to TRBD1. Trimming removed 5 bases from V and 5 bases from J; junction bases left unmatched: 12. The CDR3 sequence is 15 residues long. Germline lookup yields CDR1 MNHEY and CDR2 SMNVEV (reference sequence). The CDR3 coding sequence is TGTGCCAGCAGTCCGCTAGACAGGGCTCGCAACGAGCAGTACTTC. Its translation is CASSPLDRARNEQYF.

This clonotype was counted only a few times. The gene calls are TRBV28 and TRBJ1-5, with a tentative D call TRBD1 (5 bases). V lost 8 bases and J 2 bases, leaving 16 bases between the germline ends. Germline V gene lookup returns CDR1 MDHEN and CDR2 SYDVKM. The CDR3 extends over 15 amino acids. CDR3 nucleotides: TGTGCCAGCGCCCCCGGGGGGGGAGGCAATCAGCCCCAGCATTTT. Translated: CASAPGGGGNQPQHF.

This clonotype was counted only a few times. The rearrangement joins TRBV20-1 to TRBJ1-1; tentative D call: TRBD1 (5 bases). Germline CDR1 DFQATT, CDR2 SNEGSKA (reference sequence). V was clipped by 3 bases and J by 2 bases, with 13 bases between them. The CDR3 contains 14 residues. Here the CDR3 reads CSARRTGPNTEAFF. CDR3 DNA sequence: TGCAGTGCTAGGCGGACGGGGCCCAACACTGAAGCTTTCTTT.

A few counts support this clonotype. The genes are TRBV19 and TRBJ2-5; possible D gene TRBD2, 6 bases. The length of the CDR3 is 15 residues. Germline V lookup: CDR1 LNHDA, CDR2 SQIVND (reference sequence). V was cut by 6 bases and J by 4 bases, with 18 bases left in between. The CDR3 coding sequence is TGTGCCAGTAGGTTTTCGGAGGGGTCCGGAGAGACCCAGTACTTC. As protein: CASRFSEGSGETQYF.

CDR3 in DNA: TGCAGCGTTGGTTCAGGAGATCAGCCCCAGCATTTT. This gives the protein CSVGSGDQPQHF. The chain has TRBV29-1 and TRBJ1-5; D is unclear. The germline V and J ends were trimmed by 4 bases and 5 bases, with 9 bases remaining between them. The CDR3 contains 12 residues. Germline CDR1 SQVTM, CDR2 ANQGSEA.

This sequence joins TRBV6-1 and TRBJ2-5, with D possibly being TRBD1 (6 bases). Germline loops: CDR1 MNHNS, CDR2 SASEGT. The CDR3 is 15 residues long. Trimming took 7 bases from V and 2 from J, leaving 17 bases between them. The chain's CDR3 is CASTRSLGAQETQYF. The CDR3 nucleotides read TGTGCCAGCACCAGAAGCTTGGGGGCACAAGAGACCCAGTACTTC.

This clonotype was counted only a few times. V and J are TRBV28 and TRBJ2-7; possible D gene TRBD1, 5 bases. The germline V gene encodes CDR1 MDHEN and CDR2 SYDVKM. V lost 6 bases to trimming and J lost 3 bases, with 21 bases between them. The CDR3 has 16 amino acids. CDR3 amino acids: CASSYKRGNGNYEQYF. The CDR3 DNA reads as TGTGCCAGCAGCTACAAAAGGGGAAATGGGAACTACGAGCAGTACTTC.

V is TRBV12-3 or TRBV12-4 and J is TRBJ2-1; TRBD2 aligns across 12 bases. The V gene end was trimmed by 5 bases and the J gene end by 9 bases; junction bases not matched to a gene: 5. The CDR3 consists of 14 residues. The CDR3 loop reads CASSRLAGEGEQFF. CDR3 sequence (DNA): TGTGCCAGCAGTCGACTAGCGGGAGAAGGTGAGCAGTTCTTC.

This clonotype has a handful of counts. This chain connects TRBV7-2 to TRBJ1-2, with D unresolved. The CDR3 length is 12 residues. Germline V gene lookup returns CDR1 SGHTA and CDR2 FQGNSA. V lost 0 bases and J lost 8, with 7 bases in between. The CDR3 DNA is TGTGCCAGCAGCTTAGCGGTGGAGGGCTACACCTTC. It codes for CASSLAVEGYTF.

This clonotype came up a few times. The rearrangement links TRBV5-6 to TRBJ1-4; TRBD1 aligns across 10 bases. The CDR3 has 15 amino acids. Trimming cost V 1 base and J 7 bases; bases outside gene matches: 4. Germline V gene lookup returns CDR1 SGHDT and CDR2 YYEEEE. CDR3 DNA sequence: TGTGCCAGCAGCTTGTCTTGGACAGGGGGTGAAAAACTGTTTTTT. It yields the protein CASSLSWTGGEKLFF.

This clonotype has a count of ten or more. The rearrangement uses TRBV28 and TRBJ2-3; 7 bases map to TRBD2. This CDR3 is 17 amino acids long. Germline CDR1 reads MDHEN; CDR2 reads SYDVKM. V lost 5 bases and J lost 2; bases outside the gene matches: 13. The CDR3 loop reads CASSPPGASGNTDTQYF. The CDR3 nucleotides read TGTGCCAGCAGTCCCCCCGGGGCTAGCGGTAACACAGATACGCAGTATTTT. Supplemented by reference TRBV28 and TRBJ2-3, the full variable domain reads DVKVTQSSRYLVKRTGEKVFLECVQDMDHENMFWYRQDPGLGLRLIYFSYDVKMKEKGDIPEGYSVSREKKERFSLILESASTNQTSMYLCASSPPGASGNTDTQYFGPGTRLTVL.